This is a list of T cell receptor beta chains from one sample in a study of blood T cells in healthy people across ages. Using its own MiXCR run on the 5' RACE reads, TCRdb lists one record per CDR3 protein. The sample records just under 750,000 distinct CDR3 sequences, 22% being singletons. Material: blood. All receptors derive from a man between 65 and 85 years old in good health. Both conserved end residues are part of each CDR3.

>TRBV7-8|TRBJ2-1|16
CASSVTGTSGRGVQFF
>TRBV20-1|TRBJ2-3|15
CSASYRISSTDTQYF
>TRBV12-3/TRBV12-4|TRBJ1-1|15
CASSLEGVGLFEAFF
>TRBV20-1|TRBJ1-1|13
CSARGVRNTEAFF
>TRBV11-3|TRBJ2-5|13
CAGSYGLKETQYF
>TRBV27|TRBJ2-5|15
CASSFRVLYQETQYF
>TRBV5-5|TRBJ2-5|13
CASSLVGPETQYF
>TRBV25-1|TRBJ1-2|12
CASSGPIYGYTF
>TRBV12-3/TRBV12-4|TRBJ2-3|18
CASSLSRRLAVSTDTQYF
>TRBV5-6|TRBJ2-5|14
CASSHPTDQETQYF
>TRBV7-9|TRBJ2-3|14
CASSLTGGLDTQYF
>TRBV7-3|TRBJ2-1|12
CASSLDQREQFF
>TRBV5-1|TRBJ1-4|14
CASSRRAGEEKLFF
>TRBV27|TRBJ2-7|15
CASSRPGLAYVEQYF
>TRBV28|TRBJ2-5|16
CASSRVAGGGQETQYF
>TRBV5-1|TRBJ2-5|15
CASSLVGGQQETQYF
>TRBV20-1|TRBJ1-4|10
CSAHGEKLFF
>TRBV2|TRBJ2-1|14
CASLIGTSPNEQFF
>TRBV15|TRBJ1-3|14
CATSRDRVGNTIYF
>TRBV5-6|TRBJ2-3|14
CASSLRGATDTQYF
>TRBV20-1|TRBJ2-3|15
CSARRDRGRLDTQYF
>TRBV19|TRBJ1-2|15
CASSIGKKGGAGYTF
>TRBV12-3/TRBV12-4|TRBJ1-1|16
CASSLDEGLINTEASF
>TRBV7-2|TRBJ1-1|16
CASSLGGVRGNTEAFF
>TRBV6-6|TRBJ2-5|15
CASSYVQGRGETQYF
>TRBV7-2|TRBJ2-1|13
CASSFSGIGGQFF
>TRBV15|TRBJ1-2|16
CATKSAGTGLNYGYTF
>TRBV24-1|TRBJ2-5|16
CATSDRPGGYQETQYF
>TRBV7-9|TRBJ1-4|14
CASSDTGLQEKLFF
>TRBV5-1|TRBJ2-2|14
CASSGTEITGELFF
>TRBV5-1|TRBJ2-5|13
CASSLNRGETQYF
>TRBV20-1|TRBJ1-2|13
CSARSRPAGGYTF
>TRBV7-9|NA|13
CASSLGLVDEQFF
>TRBV29-1|TRBJ2-2|16
CSVVPLGLAHTGELFF
>TRBV20-1|NA|15
CSARGTGLAGFEQFF
>TRBV12-3/TRBV12-4|TRBJ2-1|15
CASIPSGRSYNEQFF
>TRBV7-2|TRBJ2-7|13
CASGIGGAYEQYF
>TRBV29-1|TRBJ1-3|12
CSGRTSGNTIYF
>TRBV2|TRBJ1-4|14
CASSAMTVLEKLFF
>TRBV12-3/TRBV12-4|TRBJ2-2|14
CASRPTGDTGELFF
>TRBV18|TRBJ2-5|14
CASSTTGDAETQYF